Shown below are 11 T cell receptor beta chains from a single sample sequenced in a study of shared clonotypes between healthy human individuals. Assay: immunoSEQ multiplex PCR; the TCRdb copy retains only in-frame clones and omits some. The table records about 520,000 clones, 90% to 96% of them present only once. Material: naive CD4+ T cells sorted from blood. The subset denotes: CD45RA+ positively selected. Receptor source: a woman aged 25 to 39 in good health.

V gene TRBV28 combines with J gene TRBJ1-1; D uncertain. V was pared by 4 bases and J by 10 bases, with 16 bases between. From germline, CDR1 is MDHEN and CDR2 SYDVKM. This CDR3 contains 13 residues. The CDR3 region is CASSSRATLGAFF. CDR3 in DNA: TGTGCCAGCAGTTCTCGGGCCACCTTGGGAGCTTTCTTT.

The CDR3 reads CASSQDFGLAGYNEQFF. As DNA, the CDR3 is TGTGCCAGCAGCCAAGATTTCGGACTAGCGGGTTACAATGAGCAGTTCTTC. The V and J genes are TRBV14 and TRBJ2-1; TRBD2 aligns across 11 bases. The germline gives CDR1 SGHDN, CDR2 FVKESK. This CDR3 is built from 17 residues. The ends lost 0 bases at V and 4 bases at J; junction bases unmatched: 5.

V gene TRBV28 combines with J gene TRBJ1-5, with unresolved D. V was pared by 5 bases and J by 8 bases, with 10 bases between. Germline lookup yields CDR1 MDHEN and CDR2 SYDVKM. CDR3 size: 12 residues. The chain's CDR3 is CASSVRDKPQHF. In DNA form, the CDR3 reads TGTGCCAGCAGTGTTCGGGATAAGCCCCAGCATTTT.

The V gene is TRBV5-1, the J gene TRBJ2-5, with D perhaps being TRBD1 or TRBD2 (6 bases each). Trimming took 4 bases from V and 4 from J, leaving 11 bases between them. The germline gives CDR1 SGHRS, CDR2 YFSETQ. The CDR3 covers 13 residues. CDR3 in amino acids: CASSRGTSETQYF. The DNA for the CDR3 is TGCGCCAGCAGCCGCGGGACATCAGAGACCCAGTACTTC.

The genes are TRBV29-1 and TRBJ2-2; D unresolved. Trimming stripped 4 bases from V and 0 bases from J, with 9 bases between. Germline CDR1 reads SQVTM; CDR2 reads ANQGSEA. This CDR3 comprises 14 residues. The CDR3 here is CSVAGETNTGELFF. In DNA form, the CDR3 reads TGCAGCGTTGCGGGCGAAACGAACACCGGGGAGCTGTTTTTT.

The chain carries TRBV29-1 and TRBJ2-2; D ambiguous. CDR1 is SQVTM, CDR2 ANQGSEA, per germline. This CDR3 spans 14 amino acids. The ends were cut back, 7 bases at V and 0 bases at J, with 12 bases in the middle. CDR3: CSARRTPNTGELFF. The CDR3 DNA reads TGCAGCGCCCGGCGTACTCCGAACACCGGGGAGCTGTTTTTT.

CDR3 amino acids: CASQRDSPETQYF. The CDR3 DNA reads as TGTGCCAGCCAGCGAGACTCCCCAGAGACCCAGTACTTC. The J gene is TRBJ2-5, the V gene TRBV2; D not certain. The CDR3 spans 13 residues. The ends were cut back, 8 bases at V and 4 bases at J, with 14 bases in the middle. CDR1 is SNHLY and CDR2 is FYNNEI in the germline V gene.

This rearrangement joins TRBV19 to TRBJ2-1; tentatively, D is TRBD1 or TRBD2 (5 bases each). V lost 5 bases, J lost 3 bases, and 14 bases lay in between. The CDR3 consists of 15 residues. Germline assignment: CDR1 LNHDA and CDR2 SQIVND (reference sequence). The CDR3 here is CASSELGTVYNEQFF. The DNA for the CDR3 is TGTGCCAGTAGTGAACTCGGGACGGTCTACAATGAGCAGTTCTTC.

This clone has a single count. This rearrangement joins TRBV27 to TRBJ2-3; 10 bases are a match to TRBD2. Looked up from germline, CDR1 is MNHEY and CDR2 is SMNVEV (reference sequence). The CDR3 runs to 15 residues. J lost 8 bases, V lost 0 bases, and 5 bases had no gene match. DNA of the CDR3: TGTGCCAGCAGTTTATCGACTAGCGGGCGAGGTACGCAGTATTTT. This gives the protein CASSLSTSGRGTQYF.

This clone came up a few times. This chain connects TRBV11-2 to TRBJ1-1; D is unresolved. The CDR3 contains 13 residues. Trimming took off 2 bases at V and 3 bases at J, with 7 bases between the two ends. The germline CDR1 and CDR2 sequences are SGHAT and FQNNGV. CDR3 sequence reads: CASSLSGYTEAFF. In DNA, the CDR3 is TGTGCCAGCAGCTTATCAGGTTACACTGAAGCTTTCTTT.

The rearrangement uses TRBV7-6 and TRBJ2-1, with 10 bases that match TRBD2. V shed 3 bases, J shed 4 bases, and the junction held 3 bases outside the gene matches. From germline, CDR1 is SGHVS and CDR2 FNYEAQ. The CDR3 length is 15 residues. The CDR3 nucleotides are TGTGCCAGCAGCTTCACTAGCGGGACTTACAATGAGCAGTTCTTC. This sequence encodes CASSFTSGTYNEQFF.